This paragraph reports one T cell receptor beta chain. What it recognizes is unknown. The junction does not match germline at one end; this may be a read error. Three rounds of nested PCR, following a modified ARM-PCR protocol, produced the TCRbeta library. TCRdb used MiXCR to reprocess the multiplex PCR reads, holding one entry per CDR3 protein. The table has 75,000 to 90,000 distinct CDR3 sequences, 76% seen once. This sample was taken from a study of tumor and adjacent non-tumor tissue in lung cancer. The CDR3 length is 18 residues. In germline, CDR1 is MGHRA, CDR2 YSYEKL. Whole-study findings and limits: TCR diversity was significantly greater in tumor than normal lung tissue.

RNA was extracted from bulk tissue without any cell sorting. Distant lung tissue was collected more than 3 cm away from the tumor edge. The rearrangement links TRBV4-1 to TRBJ2-2; TRBD2 matches 9 bases. The source is a woman in her forties or fifties with non-small cell lung cancer. Sequencing was done on a sample of distant non-tumor lung tissue. DNA for the CDR3: TGTGCCAGCAGCCAAGTGGGATCTAGCGGGATATTTGCCGGGGACTTGTTTTTT. It encodes CASSQVGSSGIFAGDLFF.